The rows below give T cell receptor beta chains drawn from one sample of a study of CD8 T cells in ankylosing spondylitis. TCRdb re-called the 5' RACE reads with MiXCR, one entry per CDR3 protein. Of some 130,000 distinct CDR3 sequences in the sample, approximately 7.3% were seen once. The sample taken for sequencing was blood, either unsorted or a sorted T cell fraction (not recorded which). The receptor source for this set is a female donor with ankylosing spondylitis or in good health (not recorded which). The CDR3 runs from the conserved cysteine through the conserved F or W. A D gene is named only where the DNA matches it firmly. Clone size is not always given. Where it is, it says once, few, many or a class for expanded clones.

TRBJ2-1 | TRBD2 | TRBV24-1 | . | CATSDGTSKSDEQFF | TGTGCCACCAGTGATGGGACTAGCAAAAGTGATGAGCAGTTCTTC
TRBJ2-7 | . | TRBV20-1 | many | CSAPSPLGPRGSYEQYF | TGCAGTGCTCCTTCCCCCTTGGGACCCCGAGGGTCCTACGAGCAGTACTTC
TRBJ2-2 | . | TRBV5-1 | many | CASSTLKNTGELFF | TGCGCCAGCAGCACACTGAAGAACACCGGGGAGCTGTTTTTT
TRBJ1-4 | . | TRBV2 | many | CASSELGSENKKLFF | TGTGCCAGCAGTGAATTGGGGTCGGAGAATAAAAAACTGTTTTTT
TRBJ2-1 | TRBD2 | TRBV28 | many | CASSPGLAGEEQFF | TGTGCCAGCAGTCCCGGACTAGCGGGGGAAGAGCAGTTCTTC
TRBJ1-2 | TRBD1 | TRBV4-1 | . | CASSRDRGQALGGYTF | TGCGCCAGCAGCCGTGACAGGGGGCAAGCCCTGGGGGGCTACACCTTC
TRBJ1-3 | . | TRBV12-3/TRBV12-4 | few | CASSLWHEYTIYF | TGTGCCAGCAGTTTGTGGCACGAGTACACCATATATTTT
TRBJ2-2 | . | TRBV12-3/TRBV12-4 | many | CASSPTPNTGELFF | TGTGCCAGCAGTCCCACACCGAACACCGGGGAGCTGTTTTTT
TRBJ2-6 | TRBD1 | TRBV6-2/TRBV6-3 | many | CASSWIPGTAASGANVLTF | TGTGCCAGCAGTTGGATTCCCGGGACAGCCGCCTCTGGGGCCAACGTCCTGACTTTC
TRBJ1-1 | . | TRBV12-5 | many | CASGPDVPTEAFF | TGTGCTAGTGGACCGGACGTACCCACTGAAGCTTTCTTT
TRBJ1-2 | . | TRBV7-9 | . | CASSLEEGVFYGYTF | TGTGCCAGCAGCTTAGAGGAGGGGGTCTTCTATGGCTACACCTTC
TRBJ1-1 | . | TRBV6-1 | many | CASSPPRRDTEAFF | TGTGCCAGCAGTCCCCCCCGGAGAGACACTGAAGCTTTCTTT
TRBJ2-7 | . | TRBV6-1 | . | CASSPRRGRYEQYF | TGTGCCAGCAGCCCTCGAAGAGGCCGCTACGAGCAGTACTTC
TRBJ2-5 | TRBD2 | TRBV20-1 | many | CSATGLAVSETQYF | TGCAGTGCTACCGGACTAGCGGTCTCGGAGACCCAGTACTTC
TRBJ1-2 | . | TRBV5-1 | many | CASSLEGLGSRGYTF | TGCGCCAGCAGCTTGGAGGGCCTGGGATCGCGGGGCTACACCTTC
TRBJ2-5 | . | TRBV12-5 | many | CASGLVEAETQYF | TGTGCTAGTGGTTTGGTAGAAGCAGAGACCCAGTACTTC
TRBJ2-2 | . | TRBV7-2 | few | CASSSPSFTGELFF | TGTGCCAGCAGCTCCCCCAGCTTCACCGGGGAGCTGTTTTTT
TRBJ2-5 | TRBD2 | TRBV12-3/TRBV12-4 | many | CASSLIASGVETQYF | TGTGCCAGCAGTTTAATCGCTAGCGGGGTAGAGACCCAGTACTTC
TRBJ1-2 | TRBD1 | TRBV6-5 | many | CASSYRGGAGYGYTF | TGTGCCAGCAGCTACAGGGGGGGCGCGGGCTATGGCTACACCTTC
TRBJ1-1 | TRBD1 | TRBV6-5 | many | CASSYTGDNTEAFF | TGTGCCAGCAGTTACACAGGGGATAACACTGAAGCTTTCTTT
TRBJ1-3 | . | TRBV9 | many | CASSETGQSGNTIYF | TGTGCCAGCAGCGAGACGGGACAAAGTGGAAACACCATATATTTT
TRBJ1-2 | . | TRBV5-1 | many | CASTLAYKARPNYGYTF | TGCGCCAGCACCTTAGCTTATAAGGCCAGGCCTAACTATGGCTACACCTTC
TRBJ2-2 | . | TRBV10-3 | many | CAISPGGSGTGELFF | TGTGCCATCAGCCCGGGTGGGTCAGGCACCGGGGAGCTGTTTTTT
TRBJ1-6 | . | TRBV7-2 | . | CASIQSGQADSPLHF | TGTGCCAGCATCCAGTCCGGCCAGGCCGATTCACCCCTCCACTTT
TRBJ2-7 | TRBD1 | TRBV5-1 | few | CASSKGQGAYEQYF | TGCGCCAGCAGCAAGGGACAGGGGGCCTACGAGCAGTACTTC
TRBJ1-1 | . | TRBV5-6 | many | CASSLGAGMNTEAFF | TGTGCCAGCAGCTTGGGGGCCGGTATGAACACTGAAGCTTTCTTT
TRBJ2-3 | . | TRBV20-1 | many | CSAGGRSTDTQYF | TGCAGTGCCGGAGGCCGAAGCACAGATACGCAGTATTTT
TRBJ1-2 | . | TRBV20-1 | many | CSARVEGREYGYTF | TGCAGTGCTAGAGTGGAGGGCAGGGAGTATGGCTACACCTTC